Listed here are 30 T cell receptor beta chains from one sample, sequenced in a study of CD8 T cells in Susac syndrome. Reverse transcription used roughly 0.5 to 1 ug RNA and random hexamers. TCRdb re-derived calls from the immunoSEQ multiplex PCR reads in MiXCR, one entry per CDR3 protein. The sample contains tens of thousands of distinct CDR3 sequences, 95% of which appear only once. The sequenced sample was CD8+ T cells from PBMCs. Receptor source: a human donor with Susac syndrome.

The V gene is TRBV4-1, the J gene TRBJ2-7, with 12 bases that match TRBD2. Germline V gene lookup returns CDR1 MGHRA and CDR2 YSYEKL. The V and J ends lost 3 bases and 4 bases, in that order; junction bases with no gene match: 4. The CDR3 is 15 amino acids. CDR3 loop: CASSQTSGGEYEQYF. CDR3 in DNA: TGCGCCAGCAGCCAGACTAGCGGGGGTGAATACGAGCAGTACTTC.

The chain joins TRBV20-1 to TRBJ2-2, with 9 positions matching TRBD1. CDR1 is DFQATT and CDR2 is SNEGSKA in the germline V gene (reference sequence). The V and J ends lost 0 bases and 6 bases, in that order; junction bases with no gene match: 8. The CDR3 has 16 residues. The CDR3 protein is CSARDPRTGEAGELFF. The CDR3 DNA is TGCAGTGCTAGAGATCCAAGGACAGGGGAAGCCGGGGAGCTGTTTTTT.

The rearrangement joins TRBV6-5 to TRBJ2-3; D not certain. Trimming took 5 bases from V and 2 from J, leaving 8 bases between them. CDR3 length: 13 residues. Germline CDR1 MNHEY, CDR2 SVGAGI. CDR3 region: CASSNSPTDTQYF. The CDR3 region has the DNA TGTGCCAGCAGTAATTCACCCACAGATACGCAGTATTTT.

The rearrangement uses TRBV19 and TRBJ2-7; D ambiguous. This CDR3 contains 15 residues. Trimming took off 1 base at V and 5 bases at J, with 15 bases between the two ends. Germline CDR1 LNHDA, CDR2 SQIVND (reference sequence). CDR3 in DNA: TGTGCCAGTAGTATAGTAGGCCTACCCTCAGACGAGCAGTACTTC. It specifies CASSIVGLPSDEQYF.

The chain carries TRBV7-8 and TRBJ1-2; D might be TRBD1 (5 bases). Germline V gene sequence: CDR1 SGHVS, CDR2 FQNEAQ. The V end was cut by 1 base, the J end by 2 bases, with 14 bases between. This CDR3 region has 16 residues. The CDR3 sequence: CASSLEFGGGNYGYTF. CDR3 nucleotides: TGTGCCAGCAGCTTAGAATTCGGGGGGGGGAACTATGGCTACACCTTC.

The CDR3 spells CASSQPRGTAGQETQYF. The CDR3 DNA is TGTGCCAGCAGCCAACCAAGGGGGACAGCCGGCCAAGAGACCCAGTACTTC. The chain combines TRBV3-1 with TRBJ2-5; TRBD1 matches at 7 bases. J was trimmed by 1 base and V by 2 bases; bases with no gene match: 10. CDR1 is LGHDT, CDR2 YNNKEL, per germline (reference sequence). CDR3 length: 17 residues.

V is TRBV4-2 and J is TRBJ2-7; a possible D gene is TRBD1 (5 bases). This CDR3 comprises 16 residues. Germline assignment: CDR1 LGHNA and CDR2 YNFKEQ. V shed 0 bases and J shed 7 bases, with 19 bases lying between them. CDR3 coding DNA: TGTGCCAGCAGCCAAGATCGTGGGCAGGGATTCGGAGAGCAGTACTTC. This sequence encodes CASSQDRGQGFGEQYF.

The chain couples TRBV5-6 to TRBJ2-6; D gene uncertain. The CDR3 consists of 16 residues. With 0 bases removed from V and 0 bases from J, the gap between germline ends came to 7 bases. Germline lookup yields CDR1 SGHDT and CDR2 YYEEEE. The DNA for the CDR3 is TGTGCCAGCAGCTTGGAACGAGCCTCTGGGGCCAACGTCCTGACTTTC. Translation gives CASSLERASGANVLTF.

This chain connects TRBV7-9 to TRBJ2-5; the D gene could be TRBD1 or TRBD2 (6 bases each). V was trimmed by 3 bases and J by 0 bases, leaving 17 bases between them. Germline CDR1 is SEHNR and CDR2 is FQNEAQ (reference sequence). The CDR3 extends over 17 amino acids. The CDR3 loop is CASSFPGGGEYQETQYF. DNA of the CDR3: TGTGCCAGCAGCTTCCCTGGGGGCGGGGAATACCAAGAGACCCAGTACTTC.

The chain employs TRBV14 and TRBJ2-1; D is unclear. The CDR3 has 16 residues. The germline CDR1 and CDR2 sequences are SGHDN and FVKESK. Between the trimmed V and J ends, which lost 1 base and 0 bases, there was a span of 10 bases. CDR3: CASSQASRSSYNEQFF. The CDR3 nucleotides are TGTGCCAGCAGCCAAGCCAGTCGGAGCTCCTACAATGAGCAGTTCTTC.

This clonotype has just one count. This chain connects TRBV27 to TRBJ1-5; 11 bases match TRBD1. Looked up from germline, CDR1 is MNHEY and CDR2 is SMNVEV (reference sequence). After removal of 5 bases from V and 5 bases from J, the junction contained 8 bases not matched to a gene. This CDR3 has 16 amino acids. The CDR3 DNA follows: TGTGCCAGCAGTCCAACGGGACAGGGGGAGGATCAGCCCCAGCATTTT. It yields the protein CASSPTGQGEDQPQHF.

The rearrangement links TRBV7-9 to TRBJ2-3; TRBD2 agrees at 7 bases. This CDR3 has 18 amino acids. Germline assignment: CDR1 SEHNR and CDR2 FQNEAQ (reference sequence). The trim removed 7 bases at V and 3 bases at J, leaving 19 bases unmatched. CDR3 bases: TGTGCCAGCATCACTGAGGAGGGGCTAGCGGACTTAACAGATACGCAGTATTTT. Its translation: CASITEEGLADLTDTQYF.

The rearrangement links TRBV12-3 or TRBV12-4 to TRBJ2-1; weak D call: TRBD2 (5 bases). The CDR3 loop spans 13 amino acids. Trimming cost V 4 bases and J 6 bases, with 10 bases left between them. CDR3 nucleotide sequence: TGTGCCAGCAGTTCCGGACTGGCCAATGAGCAGTTCTTC. Translating gives CASSSGLANEQFF.

The sample holds one count of this clonotype. The V gene is TRBV4-2, the J gene TRBJ2-2; 9 nucleotides match TRBD2. There are 17 residues in the CDR3. Germline V gene sequence: CDR1 LGHNA, CDR2 YNFKEQ. Losses at the gene ends were 1 base for V and 3 bases for J; bases not matched to a gene: 6. The CDR3 here is CASSQVGGRVDTGELFF. CDR3 DNA: TGTGCCAGCAGCCAAGTGGGCGGGAGGGTGGACACCGGGGAGCTGTTTTTT.

This chain connects TRBV3-1 to TRBJ2-7; 7 bases match TRBD2. The CDR3 length is 16 residues. J gave up 0 bases and V 4 bases, and 9 bases lay outside the gene matches. The germline CDR1 and CDR2 sequences are LGHDT and YNNKEL (reference sequence). CDR3 nucleotide sequence: TGTGCCAGCAGCCGGTCCGGGACTACCAGCTCCTACGAGCAGTACTTC. This sequence encodes CASSRSGTTSSYEQYF.

The chain employs TRBV11-2 and TRBJ2-3; 10 bases map to TRBD2. Germline CDR1 and CDR2: SGHAT and FQNNGV. V lost 6 bases to trimming and J lost 4 bases; unmatched junction nucleotides: 10. This CDR3 comprises 16 residues. This chain's CDR3 is CASRRWTSGGADTQYF. The CDR3, as DNA: TGTGCCAGCAGACGATGGACTAGCGGAGGGGCAGATACGCAGTATTTT.

This clonotype was seen just once. The chain joins TRBV5-1 to TRBJ2-2; a weak D match, TRBD1 (6 bases). V lost 2 bases to trimming and J lost 6 bases, with 17 bases between them. CDR3 length: 16 residues. Germline V gives CDR1 SGHRS, CDR2 YFSETQ. The CDR3 loop is CASSFIPNRAAGELFF. CDR3 in DNA: TGCGCCAGCAGCTTCATCCCGAACAGGGCGGCCGGGGAGCTGTTTTTT.

V gene TRBV4-1 combines with J gene TRBJ1-2; D remains ambiguous. Germline assignment: CDR1 MGHRA and CDR2 YSYEKL. This CDR3 contains 15 residues. The ends were cut back, 0 bases at V and 2 bases at J, with 10 bases in the middle. The CDR3 sequence is CASSQDPTVNYGYTF. The CDR3 DNA sequence: TGCGCCAGCAGCCAAGACCCGACCGTAAACTATGGCTACACCTTC.

The chain uses TRBV6-2 or TRBV6-3 and TRBJ1-1; TRBD1 might be the D (5 bases). The CDR3 spans 15 residues. Trimming removed 4 bases from V and 3 bases from J, with 15 bases in between. Germline V gives CDR1 MNHEY, CDR2 SVGEGT. CDR3 nucleotide sequence: TGTGCCAGCAGTTTGAGAGGAGGGGCCGACACTGAAGCTTTCTTT. Encoded protein: CASSLRGGADTEAFF.

The chain is built from TRBV6-5 and TRBJ2-1, with 7 bases matching TRBD2. The CDR3 consists of 17 residues. J lost 4 bases, V lost 2 bases, and 11 bases had no gene match. CDR1 and CDR2 (germline): MNHEY, SVGAGI. DNA for the CDR3: TGTGCCAGCAGTTACCCGGCGGAGGGTAGCGGGTACAATGAGCAGTTCTTC. Its translation is CASSYPAEGSGYNEQFF.

The V and J genes are TRBV29-1 and TRBJ2-7; D ambiguous. CDR1 is SQVTM, CDR2 ANQGSEA, per germline. This CDR3 contains 12 residues. V shed 2 bases and J shed 4 bases, with 9 bases lying between them. In DNA, the CDR3 is TGCAGCGTTGAAAACCGAGCGTACGAGCAGTACTTC. Translated: CSVENRAYEQYF.

The chain combines TRBV29-1 with TRBJ2-1, with a tentative D call TRBD2 (7 bases). V lost 2 bases and J lost 1, with 15 bases in between. Germline V gene data show CDR1 as SQVTM and CDR2 as ANQGSEA. There are 16 residues in the CDR3. The CDR3 loop reads CSVEKGGMRSYNEQFF. The CDR3 DNA follows: TGCAGCGTTGAAAAGGGGGGGATGCGTTCCTACAATGAGCAGTTCTTC.

The chain combines TRBV2 with TRBJ2-4; D remains ambiguous. Trimming removed 2 bases at V and 4 bases at J, with 9 bases between. The CDR3 is made up of 14 amino acids. Germline V gene sequence: CDR1 SNHLY, CDR2 FYNNEI. For the CDR3, the DNA is TGTGCCAGCAGTGAATATGGACGGAAAAACATTCAGTACTTC. It specifies CASSEYGRKNIQYF.

This sequence joins TRBV19 and TRBJ1-5; D gene uncertain. Trimming took 3 bases from V and 6 from J, leaving 12 bases between them. Germline loops: CDR1 LNHDA, CDR2 SQIVND (reference sequence). This CDR3 spans 14 amino acids. The CDR3 nucleotides are TGTGCCAGTAGTATCTTGAGGGAAACTCAGCCCCAGCATTTT. This codes for CASSILRETQPQHF.

This chain uses TRBV3-1 with TRBJ2-5; D gene uncertain. Trimming took off 7 bases at V and 0 bases at J, with 3 bases between the two ends. Germline values: CDR1 LGHDT, CDR2 YNNKEL (reference sequence). The CDR3 is made up of 11 amino acids. The CDR3 nucleotides read TGTGCCAGCACGTACCAAGAGACCCAGTACTTC. Protein: CASTYQETQYF.

V gene TRBV5-1 combines with J gene TRBJ1-1, with no clear D. CDR1 is SGHRS, CDR2 YFSETQ, per germline. V lost 0 bases, J lost 5 bases, and 17 bases lay in between. The CDR3 is 16 residues long. In nucleotides, the CDR3 is TGCGCCAGCAGCTTGGCATGGGGTTCGTTCAGTACTGAAGCTTTCTTT. This translates into CASSLAWGSFSTEAFF. Complete variable domain (other parts from reference TRBV5-1 and TRBJ1-1): KAGVTQTPRYLIKTRGQQVTLSCSPISGHRSVSWYQQTPGQGLQFLFEYFSETQRNKGNFPGRFSGRQFSNSRSEMNVSTLELGDSALYLCASSLAWGSFSTEAFFGQGTRLTVV.

The chain joins TRBV12-3 or TRBV12-4 to TRBJ1-1; no reliable D call. Trimming shortened V by 0 bases and J by 11 bases, and 7 bases separated the two germline ends. This CDR3 is 11 amino acids long. CDR3 amino acids: CASSLAPLAFF. As DNA, the CDR3 is TGTGCCAGCAGTTTAGCCCCTCTGGCTTTCTTT.

The chain links TRBV15 to TRBJ1-2, with a possible D match to TRBD1 (6 bases). Germline V gives CDR1 LNHNV, CDR2 YYDKDF (reference sequence). V lost 4 bases, J lost 3 bases, and 12 bases lay in between. The CDR3 totals 14 residues. The CDR3 nucleotides read TGTGCCACCAGCACTATACAGGGCCACTATGGCTACACCTTC. Residues: CATSTIQGHYGYTF.

V and J are TRBV4-2 and TRBJ1-1; D is unclear. The CDR3 is 16 amino acids. Trimming removed 4 bases at V and 1 base at J, with 16 bases between. CDR1 LGHNA and CDR2 YNFKEQ come from the germline V gene. CDR3 nucleotide sequence: TGTGCCAGCAGCCCGGAGGACGGGGTGACGAACACTGAAGCTTTCTTT. Translation: CASSPEDGVTNTEAFF.

The rearrangement links TRBV6-2 or TRBV6-3 to TRBJ2-6; D not resolved. Trimming pared 7 bases from V and 1 base from J, leaving 2 bases between. The CDR3 covers 12 residues. From germline, CDR1 is MNHEY and CDR2 SVGEGT. The DNA for the CDR3 is TGTGCCAGCAATTCTGGGGCCAACGTCCTGACTTTC. Translated, it gives CASNSGANVLTF.